The source of this T cell receptor (beta chain) is a study of T cell clusters in autoimmune cytopenias. Background on the study: A median of approximately 50,000 TRB reads per sample yielded a median around 2,500 distinct clonotypes.

Each sample's input was 250 ng genomic DNA, 38,000 or so genome equivalents. Multiplex touch-down PCR amplified TRB using TRB-A and TRB-B pools in one tube. TCRdb reprocessed the multiplex PCR reads and stores each CDR3 protein as one record, lacking DNA. This table lists approximately 13,000 distinct CDR3 sequences. The CDR3 is 15 amino acids. In germline, CDR1 is SGHDT, CDR2 YYEEEE. This same sample was also part of a study on T cell repertoires in aging, cancer and after chemotherapy. Turning to that study: Over several months to years, re-sampled healthy donor repertoires clearly shared clones. In healthy donors, age-related TCR diversity loss mainly reflected lost richness. Across the chemotherapy interval, each cancer cohort showed higher median generation probability, suggesting thymic rebound.

The sequencing input was peripheral blood. This clonotype originated in a human donor in good health. The V gene is TRBV5-6, the J gene TRBJ2-5. The CDR3 spells CASSLAPGYQETQYF.